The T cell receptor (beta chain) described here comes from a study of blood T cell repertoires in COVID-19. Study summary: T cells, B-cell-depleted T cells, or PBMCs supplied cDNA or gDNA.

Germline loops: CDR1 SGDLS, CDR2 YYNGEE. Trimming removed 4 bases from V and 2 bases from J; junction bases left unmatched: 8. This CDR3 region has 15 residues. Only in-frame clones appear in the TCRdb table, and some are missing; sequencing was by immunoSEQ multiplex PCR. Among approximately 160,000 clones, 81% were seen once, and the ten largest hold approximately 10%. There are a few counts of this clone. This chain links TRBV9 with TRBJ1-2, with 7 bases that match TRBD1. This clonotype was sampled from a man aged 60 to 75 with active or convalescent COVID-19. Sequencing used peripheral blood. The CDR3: CASSQSTGENYGYTF. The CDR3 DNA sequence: TGTGCCAGCAGCCAGTCAACAGGGGAGAACTATGGCTACACCTTC.